This is a list of T cell receptor beta chains from one sample in a study of blood T cell repertoires in COVID-19. Clones were read by immunoSEQ multiplex PCR, and TCRdb kept only the in-frame ones, dropping some. The table has 250,000 to 350,000 clones, 85% seen once. The sequencing sample was made of peripheral blood. The receptors here all came from a woman aged 50 to 60 with active or convalescent COVID-19. Both conserved end residues are part of each CDR3. A D gene is named only where the DNA matches it firmly. Part of the rows lack a size; the others show once, few, many or a class for expanded clones.

>-|TRBJ1-2|TRBD1|TRBV28
TGTGCCAGCAGTCGACAGGGTTATGGCTACACCTTC
CASSRQGYGYTF
>-|TRBJ2-7|-|TRBV5-4
TGTGCCAGCAGCTCCCGGTCGCGCTCCTACGAGCAGTACTTC
CASSSRSRSYEQYF
>-|TRBJ1-2|TRBD1|TRBV5-1
TGCGCCAGCAGCAAGGAAGGGACAGGGGATTATGGCTACACCTTC
CASSKEGTGDYGYTF
>-|TRBJ2-2|-|TRBV5-6
TGTGCCAGCACCCTCGATGGCAGGGCGAACACCGGGGAGCTGTTTTTT
CASTLDGRANTGELFF
>-|TRBJ2-1|-|TRBV3-1/TRBV3-2
TGTGCCAGCAGCCAAGAAGGGGTGTGGACCCCGCTGTTCTTC
CASSQEGVWTPLFF
>-|TRBJ1-3|-|TRBV19
TGTGCCAGTAGTGCGGACGGGAGCTCTGGAAACACCATATATTTT
CASSADGSSGNTIYF
>-|TRBJ1-4|-|TRBV2
TGTGCCAGCAGTGACAGGGGACGGGAAAAACTGTTTTTT
CASSDRGREKLFF
>-|TRBJ2-5|TRBD1|TRBV25-1
TGTGCCAGCAGTGGTCCAACAGGGGCCCCCCCAGAGACCCAGTACTTC
CASSGPTGAPPETQYF
>-|TRBJ1-2|TRBD1|TRBV13
TGTGCCAGCAACGTAGGACAGGGAAGGGGCTACACCTTC
CASNVGQGRGYTF
>-|TRBJ2-1|-|TRBV10-3
TGTGCCATCGAAGGAGCCGGGTCTGGCAATGAGCAGTTCTTC
CAIEGAGSGNEQFF
>-|TRBJ2-2|TRBD1|TRBV6-6
TGTGCCAGCAGTTACCCCCGGGACAGCCGGACCGGGGAGCTGTTTTTT
CASSYPRDSRTGELFF
>many|TRBJ1-2|-|TRBV7-9
TGTGCCAGCAGCAAGGAGAGCTATGGCTACACCTTC
CASSKESYGYTF
>-|TRBJ1-1|-|TRBV5-1
TGCGCCAGCAGGGCTCAGGGGACGGGCGAAGCTTTCTTT
CASRAQGTGEAFF
>once|TRBJ1-1|-|TRBV6-5
TGTGCCAGCAGAGACTGGGGGGGCGATACTGAAGCTTTCTTT
CASRDWGGDTEAFF
>-|TRBJ2-5|TRBD2|TRBV4-1
TGCGCCAGCAGCCAGACACTAGCGGGAGGGCCGGAGACCCAGTACTTC
CASSQTLAGGPETQYF
>-|TRBJ1-2|-|TRBV23-1
TGCGCCAGCAGGGCGGACAGTCTTTGCCGTTCTGGCTACACCTTC
CASRADSLCRSGYTF
>-|TRBJ2-1|TRBD2|TRBV29-1
TGCAGCGTTGAAAGGACTAGCACTCCCAATGAGCAGTTCTTC
CSVERTSTPNEQFF
>-|TRBJ2-7|-|TRBV6-1
TGTGCCAGCAGTGAATTTCGGACACAATACGAGCAGTACTTC
CASSEFRTQYEQYF
>-|TRBJ2-7|-|TRBV3-1/TRBV3-2
TGTGCCAGCAGCCAAGGAGGACTCCACTACGAGCAGTACTTC
CASSQGGLHYEQYF
>-|TRBJ1-1|-|TRBV7-8
TGTGCCAGCAGCTTAGCGCTTGGGGCGACTGAAGCTTTCTTT
CASSLALGATEAFF
>-|TRBJ2-5|-|TRBV19
TGTGCCACCCGCCGGGACTTCAATGGCCAGACCCAGTACTTC
CATRRDFNGQTQYF
>-|TRBJ1-6|-|TRBV7-9
TGTGCCAGCAGCCCCAACACAGGCTTCAGTAATTCACCCCTCCACTTT
CASSPNTGFSNSPLHF
>-|TRBJ2-5|TRBD2|TRBV14
TGTGCCAGCAGCCATCGGACTAGCGGGAGTTGGGTGACCCAGTACTTC
CASSHRTSGSWVTQYF
>-|TRBJ2-5|-|TRBV4-1
TGCGCCAGCAGCCAAACCCCTACAGGAGATGGTTTCGGGCACCAAGAGACCCAGTACTTC
CASSQTPTGDGFGHQETQYF
>-|TRBJ2-1|-|TRBV7-9
TGTGCCAGCAGCTCTTACGACCGGGACTTAAAGTTCTTC
CASSSYDRDLKFF
>-|TRBJ2-7|-|TRBV5-4
TGTGCCAGCAGCCGAGGGACTCGCAATGACGGCGAGCAGTACTTC
CASSRGTRNDGEQYF
>-|TRBJ1-5|-|TRBV12-5
TGTGCTAGTGGCTCAGGGGATCAGCCCCAGCATTTT
CASGSGDQPQHF
>-|TRBJ1-1|-|TRBV11-2
TGTGCCAGCAGCCTTGACACTGAAGCTTTCTTT
CASSLDTEAFF
>-|TRBJ1-2|-|TRBV11-2
TGTGCCAGCAGCTTCGCCCCAGGGGACTATGGCTACACCTTC
CASSFAPGDYGYTF
>-|TRBJ2-5|TRBD2|TRBV4-2
TGTGCCAGCAGCCGTCAGCGGGAGGGCCTCGAGACCCAGTACTTC
CASSRQREGLETQYF
>-|TRBJ2-1|TRBD2|TRBV7-9
TGTGCCAGCAGCTCCGTGACTAGCGGGAGGAATGAGCAGTTCTTC
CASSSVTSGRNEQFF
>-|TRBJ2-5|TRBD1|TRBV27
TGTGCCAGCAGTTCCTCCGCGACAGGGTTCTCAGGGACCCAGTACTTC
CASSSSATGFSGTQYF
>-|TRBJ2-7|-|TRBV6-2/TRBV6-3
TGTGCCAGCAGTCCGGGCGTCCTAGCGTTAAGCTCCTACGAGCAGTACTTC
CASSPGVLALSSYEQYF
>-|TRBJ2-5|TRBD2|TRBV5-1
TGCGCCAGCAGCTTGCCCACTACTAGCGGGGCTCAAGAGACCCAGTACTTC
CASSLPTTSGAQETQYF
>-|TRBJ2-1|TRBD2|TRBV12-5
TGTGCTAGTGGGTCCCCGTCGGGAGGAACACAGCCGGCCTACAATGAGCAGTTCTTC
CASGSPSGGTQPAYNEQFF
>-|TRBJ1-5|TRBD1|TRBV10-2
TGCGCCAGCAGTGAGTCGACAGGGTCAATAGTCGGCAATCAGCCCCAGCATTTT
CASSESTGSIVGNQPQHF
>-|TRBJ1-2|TRBD1|TRBV27
TGTGCCAGCAGTTTTACGACAGGGAGGACGGATGGCTACACCTTC
CASSFTTGRTDGYTF
>-|TRBJ2-2|-|TRBV14
TGTGCCAGCAGCCAAGATTGGTCGGCGGCCGGGGAGCTGTTTTTT
CASSQDWSAAGELFF
>-|TRBJ1-5|TRBD1|TRBV10-3
TGTGCCATCAGGATCAGGGTTGGGACAGGGAGGGATCAGCCCCAGCATTTT
CAIRIRVGTGRDQPQHF
>-|TRBJ2-1|TRBD2|TRBV14
TGTGCCAGCAGCTTTGGGACTAGCGGGGACAATGAGCAGTTCTTC
CASSFGTSGDNEQFF
>-|TRBJ2-1|-|TRBV11-2
TGTGCCAGCAGTAGAACCTCTGGCGGGTACTCCTACAATGAGCAGTTCTTC
CASSRTSGGYSYNEQFF
>once|TRBJ1-1|-|TRBV6-5
TGTGCCAGCAGTTACTCGGGTCCCCAGGCGGGAGCTTTCTTT
CASSYSGPQAGAFF
>-|TRBJ2-7|-|TRBV10-1
TGCGCCAGCAGTGCGGACAGAGAGCAGTACTTC
CASSADREQYF
>few|TRBJ2-7|TRBD2|TRBV9
TGTGCCAGCAGACTAGGACTAGCGGACTCCTACGAGCAGTACTTC
CASRLGLADSYEQYF
>-|TRBJ2-1|-|TRBV5-1
TGCGCCAGCAGCTTGGCCCCGCGGGGCAATGAGCAGTTCTTC
CASSLAPRGNEQFF
>-|TRBJ2-7|TRBD2|TRBV18
TGTGCCAGCTCACCAGTCATAGCGGGCGGTTACGAGCAGTACTTC
CASSPVIAGGYEQYF